One sample yielded the 5 T cell receptor beta chains listed below, sequenced in a study of T cells in Graves' hyperthyroidism and ophthalmopathy. RNA transcripts were the template for amplifying TCR beta CDR3 regions. HTBI primers were employed in a first-round RT-PCR of the TCR CDR3. TCRdb re-derived calls from the multiplex PCR reads in MiXCR, one entry per CDR3 protein. The sample lists 330,000 or so distinct CDR3 sequences; roughly 19% were seen once. What was sequenced was blood. The receptors come from a man between 50 and 59 years old with Graves' ophthalmopathy.

This clonotype occurred a few times. The genes are TRBV6-1 and TRBJ2-5; TRBD1 is a possible D gene (6 bases). Trimming took 6 bases from V and 4 from J, leaving 12 bases between them. Germline V gives CDR1 MNHNS, CDR2 SASEGT. The CDR3 covers 13 residues. This CDR3 reads CASRSTGPETQYF. The CDR3 DNA reads TGTGCCAGCAGGTCGACAGGACCAGAGACCCAGTACTTC.

This clonotype was detected a few times. The chain combines TRBV12-3 or TRBV12-4 with TRBJ2-5, with a weak D call TRBD1 (5 bases). The CDR3 is 14 residues long. With 7 bases removed from V and 1 base from J, the gap between germline ends came to 13 bases. The CDR3 DNA follows: TGTGCCAGCACTACCTTGGGGCCCCAAGAGACCCAGTACTTC. Its translation: CASTTLGPQETQYF.

This clonotype has just a few counts. The rearrangement links TRBV27 to TRBJ1-5; D ambiguous. The CDR3 length is 12 residues. CDR1 is MNHEY, CDR2 SMNVEV, per germline (reference sequence). In DNA form, the CDR3 reads TGTGCATTACATCGTAGTCGTCAGCCCCAGCATTTT. Translated: CALHRSRQPQHF.

This clonotype was observed a handful of times. The chain uses TRBV15 and TRBJ1-2; tentatively, D is TRBD1 (5 bases). V was shortened by 8 bases and J by 3 bases, with 16 bases between the two germline ends. Germline assignment: CDR1 LNHNV and CDR2 YYDKDF (reference sequence). This CDR3 is 14 amino acids long. The CDR3 is CATRGTEEYYGYTF. The CDR3 bases are TGTGCCACCCGCGGGACGGAGGAATACTATGGCTACACCTTC.

CDR3 sequence: CAISGTGMGGAQHF. The CDR3 nucleotides read TGTGCCATCAGTGGGACAGGGATGGGGGGGGCCCAGCATTTT. J is TRBJ1-5 and V is TRBV10-3; 8 nucleotides align to TRBD1. CDR1 is ENHRY and CDR2 is SYGVKD in the germline V gene. There are 14 residues in the CDR3. Losses at the gene ends were 4 bases for V and 11 bases for J; bases not matched to a gene: 10.